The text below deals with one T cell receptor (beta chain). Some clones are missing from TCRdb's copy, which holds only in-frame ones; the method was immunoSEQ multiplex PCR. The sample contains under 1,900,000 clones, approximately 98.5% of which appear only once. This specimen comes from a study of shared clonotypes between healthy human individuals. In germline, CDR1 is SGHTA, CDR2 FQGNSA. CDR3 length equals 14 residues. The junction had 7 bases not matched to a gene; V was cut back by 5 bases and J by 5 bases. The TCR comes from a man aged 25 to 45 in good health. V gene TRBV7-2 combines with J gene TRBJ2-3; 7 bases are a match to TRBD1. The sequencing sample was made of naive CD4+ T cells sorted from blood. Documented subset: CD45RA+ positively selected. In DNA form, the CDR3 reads TGTGCCAGCAGCCCCTACAGGGGTGAAGATACGCAGTATTTT. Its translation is CASSPYRGEDTQYF.